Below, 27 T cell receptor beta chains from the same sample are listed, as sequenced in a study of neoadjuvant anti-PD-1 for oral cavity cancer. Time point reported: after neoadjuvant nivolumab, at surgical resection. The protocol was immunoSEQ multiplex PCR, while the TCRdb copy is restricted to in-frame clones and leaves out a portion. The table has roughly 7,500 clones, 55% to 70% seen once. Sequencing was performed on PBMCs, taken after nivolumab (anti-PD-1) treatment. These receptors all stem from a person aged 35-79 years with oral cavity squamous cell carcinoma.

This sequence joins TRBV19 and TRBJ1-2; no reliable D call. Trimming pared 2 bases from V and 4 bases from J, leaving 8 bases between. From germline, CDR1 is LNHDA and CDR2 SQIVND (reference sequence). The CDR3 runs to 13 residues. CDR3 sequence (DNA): TGTGCCAGTAGTATACCCACGTTCTATGGCTACACCTTC. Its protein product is CASSIPTFYGYTF.

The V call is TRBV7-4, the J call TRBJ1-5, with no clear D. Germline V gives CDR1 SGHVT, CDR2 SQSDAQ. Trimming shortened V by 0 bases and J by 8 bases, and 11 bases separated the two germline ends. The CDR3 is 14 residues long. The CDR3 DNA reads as TGTGCCAGCAGCTTAGCCACAGCGTCGAAGCCCCAGCATTTT. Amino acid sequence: CASSLATASKPQHF. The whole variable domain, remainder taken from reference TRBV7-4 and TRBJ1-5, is GAGVSQSPRYKVAKRGRDVALRCDSISGHVTLYWYRQTLGQGSEVLTYSQSDAQRDKSGRPSGRFSAERPERSVSTLKIQRTEQGDSAVYLCASSLATASKPQHFGDGTRLSIL.

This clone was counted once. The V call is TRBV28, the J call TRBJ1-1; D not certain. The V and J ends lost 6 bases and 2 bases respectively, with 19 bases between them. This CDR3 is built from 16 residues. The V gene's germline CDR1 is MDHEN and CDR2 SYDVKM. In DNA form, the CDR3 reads TGTGCCAGCAGCCCCCCGCGCGGTTTGGGTAACACTGAAGCTTTCTTT. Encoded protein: CASSPPRGLGNTEAFF.

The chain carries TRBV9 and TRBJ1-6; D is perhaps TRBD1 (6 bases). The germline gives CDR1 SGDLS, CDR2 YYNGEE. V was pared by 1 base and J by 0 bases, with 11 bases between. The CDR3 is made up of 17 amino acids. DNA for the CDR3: TGTGCCAGCAGCGTAAGGGGGGTTATCTCCTATAATTCACCCCTCCACTTT. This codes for CASSVRGVISYNSPLHF. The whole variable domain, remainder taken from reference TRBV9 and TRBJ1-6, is DSGVTQTPKHLITATGQRVTLRCSPRSGDLSVYWYQQSLDQGLQFLIQYYNGEERAKGNILERFSAQQFPDLHSELNLSSLELGDSALYFCASSVRGVISYNSPLHFGNGTRLTVT.

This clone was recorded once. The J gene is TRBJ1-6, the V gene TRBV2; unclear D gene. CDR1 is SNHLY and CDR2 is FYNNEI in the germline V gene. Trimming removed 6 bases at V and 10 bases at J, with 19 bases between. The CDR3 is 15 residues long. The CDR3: CASRRNEGGGSPLHF. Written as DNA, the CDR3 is TGTGCCAGCAGAAGAAACGAGGGAGGCGGATCACCCCTCCACTTT.

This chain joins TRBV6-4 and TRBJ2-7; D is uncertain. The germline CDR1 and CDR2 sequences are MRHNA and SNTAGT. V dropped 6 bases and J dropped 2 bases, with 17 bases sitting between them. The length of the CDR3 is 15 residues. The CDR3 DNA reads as TGTGCCAGCAGCCTCCACCCTGACCGAACCTACGAGCAGTACTTC. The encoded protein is CASSLHPDRTYEQYF.

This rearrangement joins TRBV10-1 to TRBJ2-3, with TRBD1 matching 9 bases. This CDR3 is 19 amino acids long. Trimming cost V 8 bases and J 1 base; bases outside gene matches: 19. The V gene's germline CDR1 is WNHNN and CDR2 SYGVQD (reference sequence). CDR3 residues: CASGGHPGTGSTGTDTQYF. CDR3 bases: TGCGCCAGCGGGGGACACCCCGGGACAGGGTCTACCGGCACAGATACGCAGTATTTT.

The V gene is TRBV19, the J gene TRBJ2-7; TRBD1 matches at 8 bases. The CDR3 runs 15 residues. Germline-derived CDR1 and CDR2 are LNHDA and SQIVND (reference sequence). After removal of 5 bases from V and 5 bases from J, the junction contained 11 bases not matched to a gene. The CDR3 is CASSSRTGSSHEQYF. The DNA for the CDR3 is TGTGCCAGTAGTTCACGGACAGGGAGTAGTCACGAGCAGTACTTC.

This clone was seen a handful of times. CDR3 protein: CASNRRQGRDTEAFF. Here the CDR3 DNA reads TGTGCCAGCAATAGGAGACAGGGGCGGGACACTGAAGCTTTCTTT. V is TRBV2 and J is TRBJ1-1, with 8 bases that match TRBD1. The CDR3 sequence is 15 residues long. Germline values: CDR1 SNHLY, CDR2 FYNNEI. V shed 7 bases and J 3 bases; nucleotides not matched to a gene: 10.

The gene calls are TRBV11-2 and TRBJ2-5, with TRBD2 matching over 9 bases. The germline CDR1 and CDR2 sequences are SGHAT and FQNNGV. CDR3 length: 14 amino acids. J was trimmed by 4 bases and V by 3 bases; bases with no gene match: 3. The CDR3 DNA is TGTGCCAGCAGCTTTGGCGGGGGGGCAGAGACCCAGTACTTC. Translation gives CASSFGGGAETQYF.

The CDR3 here is CASSYGQGDYEQYF. The CDR3 DNA reads TGTGCCAGCAGTTATGGGCAGGGGGACTACGAGCAGTACTTC. The rearrangement uses TRBV6-1 and TRBJ2-7; 7 bases match TRBD1. The germline gives CDR1 MNHNS, CDR2 SASEGT. This CDR3 has 14 amino acids. The V gene end was trimmed by 5 bases and the J gene end by 3 bases; junction bases not matched to a gene: 7.

CDR3 residues: CASSGVGQGATEAFF. CDR3 nucleotides: TGTGCCAGCAGTGGTGTAGGGCAGGGGGCAACTGAAGCTTTCTTT. The rearrangement uses TRBV6-1 and TRBJ1-1; 8 bases fit TRBD1. The CDR3 runs to 15 residues. Losses at the gene ends were 4 bases for V and 5 bases for J; bases not matched to a gene: 9. CDR1 and CDR2 from the germline V gene are MNHNS and SASEGT.

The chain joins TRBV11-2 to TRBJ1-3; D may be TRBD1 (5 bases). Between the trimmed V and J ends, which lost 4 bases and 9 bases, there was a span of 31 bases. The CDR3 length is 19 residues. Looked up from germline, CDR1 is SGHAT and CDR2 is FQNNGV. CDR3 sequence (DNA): TGTGCCAGCAGCTCCGCCAGGGCCCCCGGACCTTACTGGGGGATCACCATATATTTT. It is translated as CASSSARAPGPYWGITIYF.

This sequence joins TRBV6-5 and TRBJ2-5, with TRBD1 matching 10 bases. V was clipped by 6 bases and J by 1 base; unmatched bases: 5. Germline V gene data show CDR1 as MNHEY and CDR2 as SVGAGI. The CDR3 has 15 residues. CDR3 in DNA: TGTGCCAGCAGGACAGGGGGCCCGGCCCAAGAGACCCAGTACTTC. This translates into CASRTGGPAQETQYF.

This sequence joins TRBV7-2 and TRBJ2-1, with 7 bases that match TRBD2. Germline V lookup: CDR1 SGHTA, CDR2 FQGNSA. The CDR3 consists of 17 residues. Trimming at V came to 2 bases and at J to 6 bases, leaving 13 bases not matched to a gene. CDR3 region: CASSLSLLTSSANEQFF. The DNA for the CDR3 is TGTGCCAGCAGCTTATCGCTACTGACTAGCTCGGCCAATGAGCAGTTCTTC.

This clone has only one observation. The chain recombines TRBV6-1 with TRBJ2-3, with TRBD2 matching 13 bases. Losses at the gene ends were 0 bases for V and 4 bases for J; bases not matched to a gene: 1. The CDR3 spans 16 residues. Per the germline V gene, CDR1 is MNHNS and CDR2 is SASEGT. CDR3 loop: CASSEATSGGSDTQYF. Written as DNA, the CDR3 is TGTGCCAGCAGTGAAGCGACTAGCGGGGGGTCAGATACGCAGTATTTT.

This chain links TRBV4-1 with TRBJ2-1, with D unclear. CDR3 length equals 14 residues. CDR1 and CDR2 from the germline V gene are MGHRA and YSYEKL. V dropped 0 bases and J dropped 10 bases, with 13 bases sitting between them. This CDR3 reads CASSQDIREGEQFF. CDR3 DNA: TGCGCCAGCAGCCAAGATATAAGGGAAGGGGAGCAGTTCTTC.

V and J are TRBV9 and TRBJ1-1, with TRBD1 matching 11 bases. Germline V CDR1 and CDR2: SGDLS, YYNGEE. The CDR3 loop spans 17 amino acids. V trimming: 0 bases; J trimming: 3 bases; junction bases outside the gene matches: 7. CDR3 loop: CASSVGTGGGRDTEAFF. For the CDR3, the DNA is TGTGCCAGCAGCGTAGGGACAGGGGGCGGTAGGGACACTGAAGCTTTCTTT.

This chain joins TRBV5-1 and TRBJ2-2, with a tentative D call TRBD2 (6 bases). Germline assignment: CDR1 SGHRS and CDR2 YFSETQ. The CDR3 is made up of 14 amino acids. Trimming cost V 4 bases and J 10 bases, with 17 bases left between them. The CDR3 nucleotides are TGCGCCAGCAGCACAGGCCGGGGGTCGGAGGAGCTGTTTTTT. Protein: CASSTGRGSEELFF.

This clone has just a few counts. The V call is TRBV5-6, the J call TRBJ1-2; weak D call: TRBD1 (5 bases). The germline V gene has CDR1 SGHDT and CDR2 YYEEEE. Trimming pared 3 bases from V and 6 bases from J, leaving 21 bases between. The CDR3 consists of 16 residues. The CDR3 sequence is CASSYTLTETDHGYTF. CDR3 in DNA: TGTGCCAGCAGCTATACCCTGACAGAAACGGATCATGGCTACACCTTC.

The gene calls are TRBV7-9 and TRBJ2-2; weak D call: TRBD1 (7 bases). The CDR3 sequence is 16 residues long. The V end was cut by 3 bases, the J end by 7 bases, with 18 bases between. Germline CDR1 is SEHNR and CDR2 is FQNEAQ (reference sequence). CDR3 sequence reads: CASSFRGGGRIGELFF. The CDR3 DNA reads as TGTGCCAGCAGCTTCCGTGGAGGGGGCCGAATCGGGGAGCTGTTTTTT.

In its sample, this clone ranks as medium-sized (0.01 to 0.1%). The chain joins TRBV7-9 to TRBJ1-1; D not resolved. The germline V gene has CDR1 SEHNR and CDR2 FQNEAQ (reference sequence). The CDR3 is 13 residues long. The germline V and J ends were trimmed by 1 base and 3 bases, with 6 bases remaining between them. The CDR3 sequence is CASSLGEDTEAFF. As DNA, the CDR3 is TGTGCCAGCAGCTTAGGAGAGGACACTGAAGCTTTCTTT.

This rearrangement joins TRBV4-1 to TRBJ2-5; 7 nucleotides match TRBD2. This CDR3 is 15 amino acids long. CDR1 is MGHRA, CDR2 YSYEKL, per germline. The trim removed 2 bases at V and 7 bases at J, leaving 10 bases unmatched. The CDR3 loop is CASSQSRGDRVTQYF. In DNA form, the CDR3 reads TGCGCCAGCAGCCAATCTCGGGGGGACCGGGTGACCCAGTACTTC.

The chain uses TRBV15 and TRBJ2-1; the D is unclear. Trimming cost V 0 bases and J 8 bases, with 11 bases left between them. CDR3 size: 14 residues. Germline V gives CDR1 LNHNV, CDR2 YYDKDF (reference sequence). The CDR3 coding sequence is TGTGCCACCAGCAGAGATCCTGATTGGGATGAGCAGTTCTTC. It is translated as CATSRDPDWDEQFF.

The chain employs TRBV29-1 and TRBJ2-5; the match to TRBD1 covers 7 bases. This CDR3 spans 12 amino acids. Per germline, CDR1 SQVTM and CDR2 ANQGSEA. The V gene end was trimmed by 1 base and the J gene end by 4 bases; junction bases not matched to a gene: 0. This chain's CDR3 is CSVEGQGETQYF. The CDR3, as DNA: TGCAGCGTTGAAGGACAGGGAGAGACCCAGTACTTC.

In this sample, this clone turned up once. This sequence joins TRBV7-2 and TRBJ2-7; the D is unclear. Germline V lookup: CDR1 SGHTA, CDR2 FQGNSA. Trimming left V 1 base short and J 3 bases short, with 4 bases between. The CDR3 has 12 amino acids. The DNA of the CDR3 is TGTGCCAGCAGCTTAGTTTTCTACGAGCAGTACTTC. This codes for CASSLVFYEQYF.

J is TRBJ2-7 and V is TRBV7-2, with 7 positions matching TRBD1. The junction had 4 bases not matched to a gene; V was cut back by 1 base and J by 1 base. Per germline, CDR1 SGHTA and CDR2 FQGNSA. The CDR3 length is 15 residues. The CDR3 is CASSLGPTGSYEQYF. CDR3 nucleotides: TGTGCCAGCAGCTTAGGCCCGACAGGGTCCTACGAGCAGTACTTC.